Listed here is a single T cell receptor (beta chain). Antigen specificity is unknown. Germline lookup yields CDR1 MDHEN and CDR2 SYDVKM. The CDR3 runs to 14 residues. With V trimmed by 5 bases and J by 8 bases, 6 bases remained unmatched. The data stem from a study of shared clonotypes between healthy human individuals. Study-level background: In total, the donors were a couple of women and a few men aged 18 to 49.

None of the donors, who were healthy HIV-negative adults, had recently had acute infections or vaccinations. Data came from immunoSEQ multiplex PCR; TCRdb stores just in-frame clones and leaves some out. The sample comprises 2 million to 2.5 million clones, more than 80% of which are singletons, and about 0.39% rests with the top ten. Notes on the study in general: Researchers found naive subsets generally carried larger estimated richness than memory subsets. All-four-donor shared clonotypes had higher generation probabilities than non-shared clonotypes did.

The chain joins TRBV28 to TRBJ1-2; 12 bases agree with TRBD1. Sequencing was done on a sample of naive CD4+ T cells from PBMCs. Subset of the sample: CD45RA+ positively selected. The receptor comes from a man younger than 30 in good health. Some clones in this sample may be carry-over from other donors' samples. CDR3 in amino acids: CASSTPGTGGGYTF. In nucleotides, the CDR3 is TGTGCCAGCAGTACCCCCGGGACAGGGGGCGGCTACACCTTC.